The rows below give T cell receptor beta chains drawn from one sample of a study of breast tumors, draining lymph nodes, adjacent tissues. TCRdb independently ran MiXCR on the multiplex PCR reads; one entry per CDR3 protein. The sample lists about 110,000 distinct CDR3 sequences, roughly 33% occurring once. The sample taken for sequencing was axillary lymph node tissue. The receptor source for this set is a female donor with breast cancer. Some clones in this sample may be carry-over from other donors' samples. The CDR3 runs from the conserved cysteine through the conserved F or W. A D gene is named only where the DNA matches it firmly. Where a row states a size, it is once, few, many or the class of an expanded clone; other rows omit it.

CDR3 DNA: TGCGCCAGCAGCTGGGATTTTAGGGGGGCGGATTCACCCCTCCACTTT
CDR3 protein: CASSWDFRGADSPLHF
J gene: TRBJ1-6
D gene: .
clone size: many
CDR3 length: 16
V gene: TRBV5-1

CDR3 DNA: TGTGCCAGCAGCGTAGGTTTTTGGGGGGGGCTCACAGATACGCAGTATTTT
CDR3 protein: CASSVGFWGGLTDTQYF
J gene: TRBJ2-3
D gene: .
clone size: .
CDR3 length: 17
V gene: TRBV9

CDR3 DNA: TGTGCCTGGAGTCCCCACAGTTACGAGCAGTACTTC
CDR3 protein: CAWSPHSYEQYF
J gene: TRBJ2-7
D gene: .
clone size: many
CDR3 length: 12
V gene: TRBV30

CDR3 DNA: TGTGCCAGCAGTTTATCAGGGAATCAGCCCCAGCATTTT
CDR3 protein: CASSLSGNQPQHF
J gene: TRBJ1-5
D gene: .
clone size: many
CDR3 length: 13
V gene: TRBV27

CDR3 DNA: TGCAGTGCGGCAGGGGGCTACGAGCAGTACTTC
CDR3 protein: CSAAGGYEQYF
J gene: TRBJ2-7
D gene: TRBD1
clone size: .
CDR3 length: 11
V gene: TRBV20-1

CDR3 DNA: TGTGCTAGCAGCTTAGGTCCAGGGGGAAGCTCTGGGGCCAACGTCCTGACTTTC
CDR3 protein: CASSLGPGGSSGANVLTF
J gene: TRBJ2-6
D gene: TRBD1
clone size: many
CDR3 length: 18
V gene: TRBV7-7

CDR3 DNA: TGTGCCAGCACCCTGTCGGGGGTGGCGAACACTGAAGCTTTCTTT
CDR3 protein: CASTLSGVANTEAFF
J gene: TRBJ1-1
D gene: .
clone size: .
CDR3 length: 15
V gene: TRBV6-1

CDR3 DNA: TGTGCCCAGCAGGGAGTTCATGAGCAGTTCTTC
CDR3 protein: CAQQGVHEQFF
J gene: TRBJ2-1
D gene: .
clone size: many
CDR3 length: 11
V gene: TRBV2

CDR3 DNA: TGTGCCAGCAGTGAATTCTCCGGGACTAGCGGTAGGGACGAGCAGTACTTC
CDR3 protein: CASSEFSGTSGRDEQYF
J gene: TRBJ2-7
D gene: TRBD2
clone size: many
CDR3 length: 17
V gene: TRBV6-1

CDR3 DNA: TGTGCCGTCAGACAGGGGGGGGCTAACTATGGCTACACCTTC
CDR3 protein: CAVRQGGANYGYTF
J gene: TRBJ1-2
D gene: TRBD1
clone size: many
CDR3 length: 14
V gene: TRBV28

CDR3 DNA: TGTGCCAGCAGCTATCGCAGGGGGGCTAGCAATCAGCCCCAGCATTTT
CDR3 protein: CASSYRRGASNQPQHF
J gene: TRBJ1-5
D gene: TRBD1
clone size: .
CDR3 length: 16
V gene: TRBV2

CDR3 DNA: TGCAGCGTTCCCGGGACAGGGGAACAGCCCCAGCATTTT
CDR3 protein: CSVPGTGEQPQHF
J gene: TRBJ1-5
D gene: TRBD1
clone size: many
CDR3 length: 13
V gene: TRBV29-1

CDR3 DNA: TGCAGTGCCACTCCGGGGGAGACCCAGTCCTTC
CDR3 protein: CSATPGETQSF
J gene: TRBJ2-5
D gene: .
clone size: many
CDR3 length: 11
V gene: TRBV20-1

CDR3 DNA: TGTGCCAGCAGCCAGGTTTACAGGGGCGAGCAGTACTTC
CDR3 protein: CASSQVYRGEQYF
J gene: TRBJ2-7
D gene: TRBD1
clone size: .
CDR3 length: 13
V gene: TRBV11-2

CDR3 DNA: TGTGCCAGCAGCGGACCCGGGACACGGGGCTTCAATGAGCAGTTCTTC
CDR3 protein: CASSGPGTRGFNEQFF
J gene: TRBJ2-1
D gene: .
clone size: once
CDR3 length: 16
V gene: TRBV9

CDR3 DNA: TGCGCCAGCAGCCTGTCGGGACAGGGCTCCTTGGACACTGAAGCTTTCTTT
CDR3 protein: CASSLSGQGSLDTEAFF
J gene: TRBJ1-1
D gene: TRBD1
clone size: few
CDR3 length: 17
V gene: TRBV5-1

CDR3 DNA: TGTGCCTGTTGGACAGGGCGGGCTTTCTTT
CDR3 protein: CACWTGRAFF
J gene: TRBJ1-1
D gene: TRBD1
clone size: many
CDR3 length: 10
V gene: TRBV30